This passage covers 30 T cell receptor beta chains from one sample sequenced in a study of PD-L1 blockade in urothelial cancer. TCRdb keeps only in-frame clones here, not all; method: immunoSEQ multiplex PCR. The sample yields 50,000 or so clones, around 77% seen once. Sequences were derived from PBMCs, sampled around atezolizumab (anti-PD-L1) treatment. Receptor source: a man between 65 and 80 years old with urothelial cancer.

V and J are TRBV19 and TRBJ2-3; 7 nucleotides line up with TRBD2. Germline CDR1 LNHDA, CDR2 SQIVND (reference sequence). The length of the CDR3 is 16 residues. V lost 4 bases and J lost 1; bases outside the gene matches: 8. The CDR3 spells CASSRWGGRGTDTQYF. The CDR3 nucleotides are TGTGCCAGTAGTAGGTGGGGCGGGAGAGGCACAGATACGCAGTATTTT. The variable domain in full, completed from reference TRBV19 and TRBJ2-3, reads DGGITQSPKYLFRKEGQNVTLSCEQNLNHDAMYWYRQDPGQGLRLIYYSQIVNDFQKGDIAEGYSVSREKKESFPLTVTSAQKNPTAFYLCASSRWGGRGTDTQYFGPGTRLTVL.

This sequence joins TRBV9 and TRBJ1-2; D unresolved. Per the germline V gene, CDR1 is SGDLS and CDR2 is YYNGEE. Trimming took 0 bases from V and 0 from J, leaving 3 bases between them. The CDR3 is 13 amino acids. The CDR3 DNA sequence: TGTGCCAGCAGCGTAGGAGCTAACTATGGCTACACCTTC. Translation gives CASSVGANYGYTF.

The chain is built from TRBV7-2 and TRBJ1-4; weak D call: TRBD1 (5 bases). This CDR3 spans 15 amino acids. Looked up from germline, CDR1 is SGHTA and CDR2 is FQGNSA. The V and J ends lost 1 base and 6 bases respectively, with 12 bases between them. Here the CDR3 DNA reads TGTGCCAGCAGCTTAGGCCGAGGAGGGGATGAAAAACTGTTTTTT. Translated: CASSLGRGGDEKLFF.

The chain employs TRBV7-9 and TRBJ1-2; D not certain. This CDR3 is built from 13 residues. V dropped 4 bases and J dropped 7 bases, with 13 bases sitting between them. CDR1 and CDR2 (germline): SEHNR, FQNEAQ (reference sequence). Here the CDR3 DNA reads TGTGCCAGCAGCTCAAACGGGATTGGTGGCTACACCTTC. It translates to CASSSNGIGGYTF.

The rearrangement links TRBV5-8 to TRBJ1-5, with 12 bases that match TRBD1. This CDR3 has 17 residues. The germline CDR1 and CDR2 sequences are SGHTS and YDEGEE. With V trimmed by 2 bases and J by 11 bases, 14 bases remained unmatched. The CDR3 bases are TGTGCCAGCAGCTTTACCCCCGGGACAGGGGGCCCCTTCGCCCAGCATTTT. Protein: CASSFTPGTGGPFAQHF.

The chain recombines TRBV5-6 with TRBJ1-2; weak D call: TRBD1 (5 bases). CDR1 SGHDT and CDR2 YYEEEE come from the germline V gene. The V and J ends lost 0 bases and 8 bases respectively, with 11 bases between them. This CDR3 has 13 residues. CDR3 region: CASSLEGFGGYTF. The CDR3 coding sequence is TGTGCCAGCAGCTTGGAGGGGTTCGGGGGCTACACCTTC.

This clone was found once. V usage is TRBV10-3 and J usage is TRBJ1-5; 9 bases fit TRBD1. The V gene end was trimmed by 6 bases and the J gene end by 7 bases; junction bases not matched to a gene: 7. This CDR3 has 14 residues. The germline V gene encodes CDR1 ENHRY and CDR2 SYGVKD. CDR3 amino acids: CAISDGTGQQPQHF. DNA of the CDR3: TGTGCCATCAGCGACGGGACAGGGCAGCAGCCCCAGCATTTT.

This clone was seen only once. V usage is TRBV18 and J usage is TRBJ2-7; 9 nucleotides agree with TRBD1. With V trimmed by 3 bases and J by 5 bases, 5 bases remained unmatched. Germline CDR1 and CDR2: KGHSH and LQKENI. CDR3 length: 14 residues. The CDR3 loop is CASSPWTGDDEQYF. CDR3 nucleotides: TGTGCCAGCTCACCTTGGACAGGGGACGACGAGCAGTACTTC.

The chain has TRBV9 and TRBJ2-2, with 13 bases fitting TRBD2. CDR3 size: 18 residues. Germline CDR1 is SGDLS and CDR2 is YYNGEE. Unmatched junction bases numbered 6, after V lost 2 bases and J lost 2 bases. The CDR3 bases are TGTGCCAGCAGCGTCACCGGGACTAGCGGGGTAAACACCGGGGAGCTGTTTTTT. The encoded protein is CASSVTGTSGVNTGELFF. Drawing the rest from reference TRBV9 and TRBJ2-2, the complete variable domain is DSGVTQTPKHLITATGQRVTLRCSPRSGDLSVYWYQQSLDQGLQFLIQYYNGEERAKGNILERFSAQQFPDLHSELNLSSLELGDSALYFCASSVTGTSGVNTGELFFGEGSRLTVL.

The chain uses TRBV27 and TRBJ2-3, with 8 bases fitting TRBD2. The CDR3 is 16 amino acids. The germline CDR1 and CDR2 sequences are MNHEY and SMNVEV (reference sequence). Trimming cost V 5 bases and J 1 base; bases outside gene matches: 8. The CDR3, as DNA: TGTGCCAGCAGTCCGGACTTAGCGGGACGCACAGATACGCAGTATTTT. Its protein product is CASSPDLAGRTDTQYF.

This chain uses TRBV2 with TRBJ2-5, with TRBD2 identical over 8 bases. Germline CDR1 reads SNHLY; CDR2 reads FYNNEI. The J segment lost 5 bases and the V segment lost 2 bases, leaving 13 bases of the junction unmatched. The CDR3 runs 17 residues. CDR3 sequence: CASSERPSLAGRETQYF. The CDR3 region has the DNA TGTGCCAGCAGTGAAAGACCTTCCTTAGCGGGACGGGAGACCCAGTACTTC.

This clone was seen a single time. The chain joins TRBV6-1 to TRBJ2-3; 8 bases line up with TRBD2. V was clipped by 4 bases and J by 8 bases; unmatched bases: 17. Germline lookup yields CDR1 MNHNS and CDR2 SASEGT. The CDR3 is made up of 17 amino acids. Here the CDR3 reads CASSGGGQIPAGGTQYF. DNA for the CDR3: TGTGCCAGCAGTGGGGGAGGGCAGATCCCCGCGGGGGGTACGCAGTATTTT.

In this sample, this clone turned up once. The chain uses TRBV19 and TRBJ1-1; D gene unclear. This CDR3 has 15 residues. Germline-derived CDR1 and CDR2 are LNHDA and SQIVND (reference sequence). Trimming removed 3 bases at V and 0 bases at J, with 11 bases between. The CDR3 loop reads CASSILAGMNTEAFF. CDR3 nucleotides: TGTGCCAGTAGTATCTTAGCCGGAATGAACACTGAAGCTTTCTTT.

The chain has TRBV5-1 and TRBJ2-1; TRBD2 agrees at 7 bases. Germline-derived CDR1 and CDR2 are SGHRS and YFSETQ. The V segment lost 4 bases and the J segment 10 bases; nucleotides outside the gene matches: 26. This CDR3 is built from 19 residues. The CDR3 sequence is CASSPQGIMGTSVSKEQFF. In nucleotides, the CDR3 is TGCGCCAGCAGCCCGCAGGGTATTATGGGAACTAGCGTGTCCAAGGAGCAGTTCTTC. Variable domain in full (rest from reference TRBV5-1 and TRBJ2-1): KAGVTQTPRYLIKTRGQQVTLSCSPISGHRSVSWYQQTPGQGLQFLFEYFSETQRNKGNFPGRFSGRQFSNSRSEMNVSTLELGDSALYLCASSPQGIMGTSVSKEQFFGPGTRLTVL.

V and J are TRBV11-3 and TRBJ2-1; the match to TRBD2 covers 12 bases. With 2 bases clipped from V and 6 bases from J, the junction kept 2 bases outside the gene matches. Germline CDR1 is SGHNT and CDR2 is YENEEA. The CDR3 length is 15 residues. In DNA, the CDR3 is TGTGCCAGCAGCTTAACTAGCGGGAGGTCCAATGAGCAGTTCTTC. Translated, it gives CASSLTSGRSNEQFF.

This chain uses TRBV5-1 with TRBJ2-7, with D possibly being TRBD2 (5 bases). The CDR3 spans 15 residues. Germline CDR1 reads SGHRS; CDR2 reads YFSETQ. The V and J ends lost 0 bases and 5 bases respectively, with 15 bases between them. The CDR3 loop reads CASSLGVASLNEQYF. The CDR3 bases are TGCGCCAGCAGCTTGGGCGTCGCTAGCTTGAACGAGCAGTACTTC.

CDR3 sequence reads: CASSHADRDATPLHF. For the CDR3, the DNA is TGTGCCAGCAGCCACGCCGACAGGGATGCTACACCCCTCCACTTT. The V call is TRBV4-2, the J call TRBJ1-6; 7 bases are shared with TRBD1. V was pared by 3 bases and J by 11 bases, with 10 bases of the junction left unmatched. The CDR3 has 15 amino acids. Per the germline V gene, CDR1 is LGHNA and CDR2 is YNFKEQ.

This clone turned up a few times. The rearrangement uses TRBV6-1 and TRBJ1-5; D perhaps matches TRBD1 (6 bases). This CDR3 has 15 amino acids. V shed 6 bases and J shed 2 bases, with 14 bases lying between them. Germline V gives CDR1 MNHNS, CDR2 SASEGT. The CDR3: CASSSRQVRNQPQHF. For the CDR3, the DNA is TGTGCCAGCAGCTCCAGACAGGTCCGCAATCAGCCCCAGCATTTT.

V and J are TRBV4-2 and TRBJ2-5, with TRBD2 matching over 11 bases. Per germline, CDR1 LGHNA and CDR2 YNFKEQ. The CDR3 has 17 residues. V was clipped by 0 bases and J by 1 base; unmatched bases: 4. The CDR3 protein is CASSQELAGGGQETQYF. In DNA form, the CDR3 reads TGTGCCAGCAGCCAAGAATTAGCGGGAGGGGGCCAAGAGACCCAGTACTTC.

This sequence joins TRBV5-6 and TRBJ1-2; tentatively, D is TRBD1 (6 bases). The CDR3 totals 12 residues. Deletions cut 0 bases from V and 9 bases from J, with 9 bases between. Per the germline V gene, CDR1 is SGHDT and CDR2 is YYEEEE. CDR3 protein: CASSLVRGSYTF. The CDR3 coding sequence is TGTGCCAGCAGCTTGGTCAGGGGTAGCTACACCTTC. Drawing the rest from reference TRBV5-6 and TRBJ1-2, the complete variable domain is DAGVTQSPTHLIKTRGQQVTLRCSPKSGHDTVSWYQQALGQGPQFIFQYYEEEERQRGNFPDRFSGHQFPNYSSELNVNALLLGDSALYLCASSLVRGSYTFGSGTRLTVV.

The V and J genes are TRBV11-2 and TRBJ2-2; weak D call: TRBD2 (6 bases). Germline CDR1 SGHAT, CDR2 FQNNGV. The CDR3 has 13 amino acids. V was shortened by 6 bases and J by 1 base, with 6 bases between the two germline ends. CDR3 protein: CASRAGNTGELFF. CDR3 DNA: TGTGCCAGCAGAGCGGGGAACACCGGGGAGCTGTTTTTT.

This clone was recorded only once. The chain links TRBV10-1 to TRBJ2-3; D is unresolved. V lost 4 bases and J lost 2, with 7 bases in between. CDR3 length: 13 amino acids. Germline CDR1 and CDR2: WNHNN and SYGVQD (reference sequence). The CDR3 DNA follows: TGCGCCAGCAGTGTTTCAAACACAGATACGCAGTATTTT. Translation gives CASSVSNTDTQYF.

The gene calls are TRBV7-9 and TRBJ2-1, with TRBD1 matching 11 bases. CDR3 size: 17 residues. V shed 5 bases and J 2 bases; nucleotides not matched to a gene: 8. Per the germline V gene, CDR1 is SEHNR and CDR2 is FQNEAQ (reference sequence). DNA for the CDR3: TGTGCCAGCAGCCCAGACGGGACAGGGGGAACCTACAATGAGCAGTTCTTC. It encodes CASSPDGTGGTYNEQFF.

This chain joins TRBV5-8 and TRBJ1-5; perhaps TRBD1 as D (6 bases). The CDR3 length is 17 residues. CDR1 and CDR2 from the germline V gene are SGHTS and YDEGEE. V shed 0 bases and J shed 6 bases, with 19 bases lying between them. CDR3 region: CASSLVSGVTILQPQHF. The CDR3 DNA reads TGTGCCAGCAGCTTGGTATCAGGGGTAACAATCCTTCAGCCCCAGCATTTT. The full variable domain, rest sourced from reference TRBV5-8 and TRBJ1-5, is EAGVTQSPTHLIKTRGQQATLRCSPISGHTSVYWYQQALGLGLQFLLWYDEGEERNRGNFPPRFSGRQFPNYSSELNVNALELEDSALYLCASSLVSGVTILQPQHFGDGTRLSIL.

This chain joins TRBV19 and TRBJ2-3; 8 positions agree with TRBD2. The CDR3 runs 13 residues. The germline CDR1 and CDR2 sequences are LNHDA and SQIVND (reference sequence). V dropped 8 bases and J dropped 3; count of bases not matched to a gene: 4. CDR3 protein: CASGTRGTDTQYF. The CDR3 nucleotides read TGTGCCAGTGGGACTAGGGGAACAGATACGCAGTATTTT.

This clone was observed a few times. This chain uses TRBV7-8 with TRBJ1-5; possible D gene TRBD1, 6 bases. CDR1 is SGHVS, CDR2 FQNEAQ, per germline. V was trimmed by 5 bases and J by 3 bases, leaving 11 bases between them. The CDR3 contains 14 residues. CDR3 sequence reads: CASSQGQLNQPQHF. The CDR3 nucleotides read TGTGCCAGCAGCCAGGGACAACTCAATCAGCCCCAGCATTTT.

The chain combines TRBV9 with TRBJ2-2; 7 bases are a match to TRBD2. Unmatched junction bases numbered 10, after V lost 0 bases and J lost 2 bases. The germline V gene encodes CDR1 SGDLS and CDR2 YYNGEE. The CDR3 spans 18 residues. DNA for the CDR3: TGTGCCAGCAGCGTAGATCCGGGGCTAGCGGTCAACACCGGGGAGCTGTTTTTT. Its protein product is CASSVDPGLAVNTGELFF.

The rearrangement joins TRBV7-8 to TRBJ1-2, with D perhaps matching TRBD1 (5 bases). Looked up from germline, CDR1 is SGHVS and CDR2 is FQNEAQ. Trimming took off 4 bases at V and 7 bases at J, with 13 bases between the two ends. CDR3 length: 13 amino acids. The CDR3 protein is CASSSRAGLGYTF. DNA for the CDR3: TGTGCCAGCAGCTCCCGGGCGGGGCTTGGCTACACCTTC.

This clone appeared a few times. The chain couples TRBV11-1 to TRBJ2-5, with D perhaps TRBD2 (6 bases). Germline CDR1 reads SGHAT; CDR2 reads FQDESV (reference sequence). V was trimmed by 3 bases and J by 1 base, leaving 9 bases between them. The CDR3 totals 14 residues. In DNA form, the CDR3 reads TGTGCCAGCAGCTTTATGGGGGGCCAAGAGACCCAGTACTTC. Protein: CASSFMGGQETQYF.

A single count supports this clone. This chain connects TRBV2 to TRBJ1-4; TRBD1 matches 8 bases. Germline V gene lookup returns CDR1 SNHLY and CDR2 FYNNEI. The CDR3 extends over 13 amino acids. Trimming removed 10 bases from V and 8 bases from J; junction bases left unmatched: 9. The CDR3 here is CATSYRGYEKLFF. The CDR3 DNA reads as TGTGCCACCAGCTACAGGGGGTACGAAAAACTGTTTTTT.